Listed below are T cell receptor beta chains from one sample, sequenced in a study of early T cells in non-severe SARS-CoV-2 infection. TCRdb fed the 5' RACE reads into MiXCR, producing one record per CDR3 protein. The table shows tens of thousands of distinct CDR3 sequences, with around 9.3% occurring only once. Sample: whole blood, taken at baseline. The receptors come from an adult who was a healthcare worker with PCR-confirmed SARS-CoV-2 infection or an uninfected control (not recorded which). Each CDR3 is given with its conserved first and last residue. The D gene is left open where the match is weak. Clone size is shown for a subset of rows, as once, few, many or a class of expanded clone.

TRBJ2-7	-	14	TRBV7-9	-	CASTPRGLAYEQYF	TGTGCCAGCACCCCCCGGGGACTTGCCTACGAGCAGTACTTC
TRBJ2-3	-	18	TRBV2	TRBD2	CASSPPPGLAATGDTQYF	TGTGCCAGCAGCCCGCCCCCGGGACTAGCGGCCACGGGGGATACGCAGTATTTT
TRBJ2-5	many	14	TRBV20-1	TRBD1	CSARRQGPSSAQYF	TGCAGTGCTAGGAGACAGGGCCCGTCAAGCGCCCAGTACTTC
TRBJ2-7	-	16	TRBV3-1	TRBD2	CASSRSGTRLSYEQYF	TGTGCCAGCAGCCGTTCCGGGACTAGACTATCCTACGAGCAGTACTTC
TRBJ2-3	few	13	TRBV27	-	CASSFRSTDTQYF	TGTGCCAGCAGTTTTCGTAGCACAGATACGCAGTATTTT
TRBJ1-4	-	14	TRBV20-1	TRBD1	CSANGTGPYEKLFF	TGCAGTGCTAACGGGACAGGGCCTTATGAAAAACTGTTTTTT
TRBJ2-3	few	14	TRBV19	-	CASSVRDLTDTQYF	TGTGCCAGTAGTGTCAGAGATCTGACAGATACGCAGTATTTT
TRBJ2-3	-	12	TRBV28	-	CACRTSTDTQYF	TGTGCCTGCAGGACAAGCACAGATACGCAGTATTTT
TRBJ2-7	-	15	TRBV5-6	TRBD2	CASSLTTSGSYEQYF	TGTGCCAGCAGCTTAACGACTAGCGGGAGCTACGAGCAGTACTTC
TRBJ2-2	-	12	TRBV28	-	CASTKPPGELFF	TGTGCCAGCACTAAACCCCCGGGGGAGCTGTTTTTT
TRBJ2-7	-	14	TRBV4-1	TRBD1	CASSTGTGPYEQYF	TGCGCCAGCAGCACCGGGACAGGGCCCTACGAGCAGTACTTC
TRBJ2-1	few	16	TRBV28	-	CASTPSKAGGYNEQFF	TGTGCCAGCACCCCTTCTAAGGCTGGGGGGTACAATGAGCAGTTCTTC
TRBJ1-3	-	16	TRBV6-5	-	CASSYFQGGSGNTIYF	TGTGCCAGCAGTTACTTCCAGGGCGGTAGCGGAAACACCATATATTTT
TRBJ2-7	few	9	TRBV5-5	-	CASSLDDLF	TGTGCCAGCAGCTTGGACGACCTCTTC
TRBJ2-1	-	15	TRBV5-4	-	CASSWTSDYYNEQFF	TGTGCCAGCAGCTGGACGTCGGACTACTACAATGAGCAGTTCTTC
TRBJ2-2	-	14	TRBV7-3	-	CASNRQGGTGELFF	TGTGCCAGCAACCGACAGGGAGGTACCGGGGAGCTGTTTTTT
TRBJ1-5	many	15	TRBV30	TRBD1	CAWSATGRSNQPQHF	TGTGCCTGGAGTGCGACAGGGAGAAGCAATCAGCCCCAGCATTTT
TRBJ1-1	few	15	TRBV7-9	TRBD1	CASSFPQGMNTEAFF	TGTGCCAGCAGCTTTCCACAGGGGATGAACACTGAAGCTTTCTTT
TRBJ2-6	-	15	TRBV7-6	-	CASSRDFSGANVLTF	TGTGCCAGCAGTCGGGACTTCTCTGGGGCCAACGTCCTGACTTTC
TRBJ2-1	many	16	TRBV20-1	TRBD2	CSATAPGRVAYNEQFF	TGCAGTGCTACCGCCCCCGGGAGGGTGGCCTACAATGAGCAGTTCTTC
TRBJ2-2	-	13	TRBV7-6	-	CVSSLGGAGELFF	TGTGTCAGCAGCTTAGGAGGGGCCGGGGAGCTGTTTTTT
TRBJ2-1	-	15	TRBV7-9	TRBD2	CASTLRELARGEQFF	TGTGCCAGCACCCTAAGGGAACTAGCGCGGGGTGAGCAGTTCTTC
TRBJ1-4	-	19	TRBV28	-	CASSPHYPGQRGEGEKLFF	TGTGCCAGCAGCCCCCATTACCCCGGACAAAGGGGAGAAGGGGAAAAACTGTTTTTT
TRBJ1-1	few	13	TRBV27	TRBD1	CASRRTGGDEAFF	TGTGCCAGCAGGCGGACAGGGGGGGATGAAGCTTTCTTT